This T cell receptor beta chain was sequenced during a study of PD-1 blockade in classical Hodgkin lymphoma. As for time point: cycle 4 day 1 (C4D1), after 6 weeks of nivolumab. Relapses following autologous stem cell transplantation were seen in all patients, with brentuximab vedotin exposure varying. Thawed PBMCs were the source of CD8+ T cells, obtained through magnetic negative selection. This CDR3 comprises 14 residues. Germline V gene data show CDR1 as ENHRY and CDR2 as SYGVKD. The V segment lost 4 bases and the J segment 6 bases; nucleotides outside the gene matches: 6. This clone was seen more than once but under ten times. Its antigen is still unknown. Only in-frame clones appear in the TCRdb table, and some are missing; sequencing was by immunoSEQ multiplex PCR. Of approximately 6,800 clones detected, about 60% appear once; the ten largest clones hold 10%. Study findings and constraints: Repertoires differed for reasons still undefined, possibly disease activity or prior therapy.

The specimen comprised CD8+ T cells from blood, sampled before the fourth cycle of nivolumab. The rearrangement uses TRBV10-3 and TRBJ1-1; 9 bases agree with TRBD1. The sequence was collected from a human donor with classical Hodgkin lymphoma. CDR3 DNA sequence: TGTGCCATCAGTGGGACAGGGGAAATCGCTGAAGCTTTCTTT. Its translation: CAISGTGEIAEAFF.